Below, one T cell receptor (beta chain) is given with its context. The antigen remains unidentified. Germline V CDR1 and CDR2: MDHEN, SYDVKM. CDR3 length: 15 amino acids. V was pared by 6 bases and J by 6 bases, with 8 bases of the junction left unmatched. Healthy individuals who donated bone marrow served as the donors. This record comes from a study of cytomegalovirus exposure and HLA in healthy donors. Study-wide results and limits: Accurate predictions that matched the HLA-A and HLA-B alleles of most subjects were reportedly made from TCR beta sequences. Donor immune exposure was known only as CMV serostatus.

The PCR was carried out with 60 Vbeta primers and 13 Jbeta primers. Generated by immunoSEQ multiplex PCR, the TCRdb table keeps only in-frame clones and is missing some. The ten top clones account for roughly 2.6%, within a sample of fewer than 150,000 clones. The source is a man aged 35-49 years in good health and CMV-seronegative. The V gene is TRBV28, the J gene TRBJ1-5; 10 bases match TRBD1. Specimen: PBMCs. In DNA form, the CDR3 reads TGTGCCAGCAGCCCGGGACAGGGGAGAAGTCAGCCCCAGCATTTT. Protein product: CASSPGQGRSQPQHF.